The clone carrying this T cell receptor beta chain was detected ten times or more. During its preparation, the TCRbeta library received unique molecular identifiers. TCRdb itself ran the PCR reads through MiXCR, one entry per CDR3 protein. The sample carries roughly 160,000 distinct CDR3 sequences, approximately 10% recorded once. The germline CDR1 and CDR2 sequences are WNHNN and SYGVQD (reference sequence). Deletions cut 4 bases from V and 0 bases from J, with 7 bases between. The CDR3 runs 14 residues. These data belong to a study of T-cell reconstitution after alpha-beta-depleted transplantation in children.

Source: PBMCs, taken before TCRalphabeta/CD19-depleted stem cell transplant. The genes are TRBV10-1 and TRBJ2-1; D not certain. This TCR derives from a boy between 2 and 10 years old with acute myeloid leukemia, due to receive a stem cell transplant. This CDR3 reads CASSATNSYNEQFF. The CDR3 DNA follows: TGCGCCAGCAGTGCAACCAACTCCTACAATGAGCAGTTCTTC.